The rows below give T cell receptor beta chains drawn from one sample of a study of shared clonotypes between healthy human individuals. The repertoire was sequenced with immunoSEQ multiplex PCR; TCRdb's copy has only in-frame clones and lacks some. The sample lists over 950,000 clones, 60% to 85% occurring once. Sequenced material: memory CD4+ T cells from PBMCs. These TCRs come from a man between 18 and 29 years old in good health. Some clones in this sample may be carry-over from other donors' samples. CDR3s leave out the opening cysteine and the closing phenylalanine or tryptophan. Some rows have no size entry. The others give once, few or many, or a class for an expanded clone.

abundance,v_gene,CDR3aa
-,TRBV5-4,ASSKRAGDTGELF
-,TRBV6-5,ASRSGTDYGYT
-,TRBV5-1,ASSFEPPEELF
-,TRBV28,ASPPSGGPFNEQF
-,TRBV28,ASLSINEQF
-,TRBV9,ASSFRDRGETQY
-,TRBV5-6,ASSSAGARETQY
-,TRBV7-2,ASPRGLSQETQY
-,TRBV11-2,ASSLTAGGPGEQF
once,TRBV6-5,ASSLGETGANVLT